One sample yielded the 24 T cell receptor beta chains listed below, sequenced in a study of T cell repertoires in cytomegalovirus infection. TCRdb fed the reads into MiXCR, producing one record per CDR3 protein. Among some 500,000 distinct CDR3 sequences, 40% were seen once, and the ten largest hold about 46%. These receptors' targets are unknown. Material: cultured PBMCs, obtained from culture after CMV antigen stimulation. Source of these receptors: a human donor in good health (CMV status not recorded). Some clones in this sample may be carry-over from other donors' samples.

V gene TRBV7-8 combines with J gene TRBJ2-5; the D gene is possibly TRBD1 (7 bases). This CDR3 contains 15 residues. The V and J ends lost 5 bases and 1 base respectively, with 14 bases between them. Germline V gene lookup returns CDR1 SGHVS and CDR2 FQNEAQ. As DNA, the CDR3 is TGTGCCAGCAGCGGGGGGACAGTCTTCCAAGAGACCCAGTACTTC. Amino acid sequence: CASSGGTVFQETQYF.

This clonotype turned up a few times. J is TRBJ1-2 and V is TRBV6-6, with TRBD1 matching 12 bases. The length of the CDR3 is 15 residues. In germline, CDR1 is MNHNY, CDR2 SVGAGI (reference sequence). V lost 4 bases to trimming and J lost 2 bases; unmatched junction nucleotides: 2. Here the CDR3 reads CASSWGTGGNYGYTF. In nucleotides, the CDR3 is TGTGCCAGCAGTTGGGGGACAGGGGGCAACTATGGCTACACCTTC.

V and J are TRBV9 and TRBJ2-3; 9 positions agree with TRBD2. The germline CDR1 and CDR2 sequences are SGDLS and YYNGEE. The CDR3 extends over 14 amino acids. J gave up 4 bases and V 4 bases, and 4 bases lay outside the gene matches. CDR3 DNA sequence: TGTGCCAGCAGCTCGCGGGGGGGTCCAGATACGCAGTATTTT. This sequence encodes CASSSRGGPDTQYF.

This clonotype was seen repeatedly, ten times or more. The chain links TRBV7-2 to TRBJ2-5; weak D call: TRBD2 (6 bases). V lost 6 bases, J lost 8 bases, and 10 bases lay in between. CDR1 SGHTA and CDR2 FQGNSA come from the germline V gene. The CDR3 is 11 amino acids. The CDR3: CASSRRETQYF. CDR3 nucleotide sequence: TGTGCCAGCAGTCGGAGGGAAACCCAGTACTTC.

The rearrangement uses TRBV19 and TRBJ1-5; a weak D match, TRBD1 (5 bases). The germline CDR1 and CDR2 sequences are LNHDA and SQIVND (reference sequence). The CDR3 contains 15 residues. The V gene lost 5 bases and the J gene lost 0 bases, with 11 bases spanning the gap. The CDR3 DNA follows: TGTGCCAGTAGTTCCGGGACGGGTAGCAATCAGCCCCAGCATTTT. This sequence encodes CASSSGTGSNQPQHF.

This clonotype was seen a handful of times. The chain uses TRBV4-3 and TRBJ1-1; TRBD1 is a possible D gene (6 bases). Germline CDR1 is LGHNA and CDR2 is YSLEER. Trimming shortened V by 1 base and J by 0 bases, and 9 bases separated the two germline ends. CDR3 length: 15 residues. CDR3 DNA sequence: TGCGCCAGCAGCCAAGCCTGGACAGTGAACACTGAAGCTTTCTTT. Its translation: CASSQAWTVNTEAFF.

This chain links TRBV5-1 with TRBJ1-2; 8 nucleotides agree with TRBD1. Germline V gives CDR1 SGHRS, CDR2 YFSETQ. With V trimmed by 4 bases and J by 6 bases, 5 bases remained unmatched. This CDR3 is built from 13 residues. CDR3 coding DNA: TGCGCCAGCAGCCTGGACAGGGTGAATGGCTACACCTTC. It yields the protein CASSLDRVNGYTF. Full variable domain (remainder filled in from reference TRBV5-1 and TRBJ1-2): KAGVTQTPRYLIKTRGQQVTLSCSPISGHRSVSWYQQTPGQGLQFLFEYFSETQRNKGNFPGRFSGRQFSNSRSEMNVSTLELGDSALYLCASSLDRVNGYTFGSGTRLTVV.

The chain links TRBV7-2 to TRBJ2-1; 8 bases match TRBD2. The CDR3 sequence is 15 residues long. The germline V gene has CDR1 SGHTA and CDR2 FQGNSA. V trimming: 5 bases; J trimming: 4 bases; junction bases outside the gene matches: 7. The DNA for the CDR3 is TGTGCCAGCAGCCAAAAGACGGGAGGGTACAATGAGCAGTTCTTC. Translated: CASSQKTGGYNEQFF.

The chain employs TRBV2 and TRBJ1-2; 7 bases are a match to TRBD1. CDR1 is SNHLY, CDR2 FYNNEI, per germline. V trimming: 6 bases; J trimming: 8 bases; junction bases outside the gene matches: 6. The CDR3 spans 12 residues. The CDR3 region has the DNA TGTGCCAGCAGGCCACAGGGGTTCGGCTACACCTTC. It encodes CASRPQGFGYTF.

CDR3 sequence: CASSPSLRTDTQYF. In nucleotides, the CDR3 is TGTGCCAGCAGCCCATCCTTACGTACAGATACGCAGTATTTT. The rearrangement links TRBV7-9 to TRBJ2-3, with D unclear. Per the germline V gene, CDR1 is SEHNR and CDR2 is FQNEAQ (reference sequence). The CDR3 runs to 14 residues. V was clipped by 5 bases and J by 3 bases, with 12 bases between them. The variable domain in full, completed from reference TRBV7-9 and TRBJ2-3, reads DTGVSQNPRHKITKRGQNVTFRCDPISEHNRLYWYRQTLGQGPEFLTYFQNEAQLEKSRLLSDRFSAERPKGSFSTLEIQRTEQGDSAMYLCASSPSLRTDTQYFGPGTRLTVL.

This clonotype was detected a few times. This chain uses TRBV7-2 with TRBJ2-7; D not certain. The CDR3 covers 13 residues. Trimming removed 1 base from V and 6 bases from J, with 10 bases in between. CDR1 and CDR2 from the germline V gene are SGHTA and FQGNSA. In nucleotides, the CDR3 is TGTGCCAGCAGCTTAGGAGTGCTCCTCGAGCAGTACTTC. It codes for CASSLGVLLEQYF.

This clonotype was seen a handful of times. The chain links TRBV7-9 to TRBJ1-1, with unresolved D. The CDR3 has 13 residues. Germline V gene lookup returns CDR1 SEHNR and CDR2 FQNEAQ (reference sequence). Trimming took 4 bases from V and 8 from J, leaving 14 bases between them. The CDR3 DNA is TGTGCCAGCAGCTCATTGGACGGAGACGAAGCTTTCTTT. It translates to CASSSLDGDEAFF. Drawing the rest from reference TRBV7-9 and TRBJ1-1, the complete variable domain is DTGVSQNPRHKITKRGQNVTFRCDPISEHNRLYWYRQTLGQGPEFLTYFQNEAQLEKSRLLSDRFSAERPKGSFSTLEIQRTEQGDSAMYLCASSSLDGDEAFFGQGTRLTVV.

The CDR3: CASSQGSEETQYF. The CDR3 nucleotides are TGTGCCAGCAGCCAGGGAAGTGAGGAGACCCAGTACTTC. The rearrangement links TRBV3-1 to TRBJ2-5; D remains ambiguous. The CDR3 is made up of 13 amino acids. Germline V gene data show CDR1 as LGHDT and CDR2 as YNNKEL (reference sequence). With 3 bases removed from V and 5 bases from J, the gap between germline ends came to 10 bases.

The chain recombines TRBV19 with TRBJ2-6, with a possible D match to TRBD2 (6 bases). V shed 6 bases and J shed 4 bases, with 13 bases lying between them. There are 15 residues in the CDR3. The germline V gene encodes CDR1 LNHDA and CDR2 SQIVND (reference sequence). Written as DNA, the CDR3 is TGTGCCAGTAGGCGGGGCGCGGAGGGGGCCAACGTCCTGACTTTC. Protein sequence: CASRRGAEGANVLTF.

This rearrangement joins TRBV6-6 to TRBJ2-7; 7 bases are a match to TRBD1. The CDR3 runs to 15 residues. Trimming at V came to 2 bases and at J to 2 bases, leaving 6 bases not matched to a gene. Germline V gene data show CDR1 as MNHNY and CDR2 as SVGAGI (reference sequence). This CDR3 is CASSYKRGPPYEQYF. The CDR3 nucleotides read TGTGCCAGCAGTTACAAAAGGGGGCCACCCTACGAGCAGTACTTC.

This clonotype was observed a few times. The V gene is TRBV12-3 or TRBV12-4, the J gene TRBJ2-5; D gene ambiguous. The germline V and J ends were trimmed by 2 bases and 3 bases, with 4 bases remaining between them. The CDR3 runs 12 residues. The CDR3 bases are TGTGCCAGCAGTTTAAGGGAAGAGACCCAGTACTTC. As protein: CASSLREETQYF.

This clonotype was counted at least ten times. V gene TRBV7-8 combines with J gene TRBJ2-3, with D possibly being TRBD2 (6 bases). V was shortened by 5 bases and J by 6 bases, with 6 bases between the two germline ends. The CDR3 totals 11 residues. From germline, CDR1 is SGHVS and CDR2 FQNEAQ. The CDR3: CASSGRDTQYF. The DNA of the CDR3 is TGTGCCAGCAGCGGGAGGGATACGCAGTATTTT.

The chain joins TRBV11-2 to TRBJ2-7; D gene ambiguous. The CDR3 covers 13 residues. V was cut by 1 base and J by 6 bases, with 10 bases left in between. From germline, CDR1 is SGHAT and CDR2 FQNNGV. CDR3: CASSLGVHCEQYF. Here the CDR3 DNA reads TGTGCCAGCAGCTTAGGGGTCCACTGCGAGCAGTACTTC.

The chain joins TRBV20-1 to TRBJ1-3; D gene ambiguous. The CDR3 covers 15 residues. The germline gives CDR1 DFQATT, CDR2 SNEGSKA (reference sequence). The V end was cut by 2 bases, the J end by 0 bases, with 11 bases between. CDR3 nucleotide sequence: TGCAGTGCTAGAACTCAAGGGAGCTCTGGAAACACCATATATTTT. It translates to CSARTQGSSGNTIYF.

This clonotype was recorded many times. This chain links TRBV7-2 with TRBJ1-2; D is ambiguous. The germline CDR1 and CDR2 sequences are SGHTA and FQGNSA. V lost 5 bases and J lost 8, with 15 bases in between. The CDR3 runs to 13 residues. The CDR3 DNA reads TGTGCCAGCAGCCGCGATGGTGATGGAGGCTACACCTTC. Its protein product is CASSRDGDGGYTF.

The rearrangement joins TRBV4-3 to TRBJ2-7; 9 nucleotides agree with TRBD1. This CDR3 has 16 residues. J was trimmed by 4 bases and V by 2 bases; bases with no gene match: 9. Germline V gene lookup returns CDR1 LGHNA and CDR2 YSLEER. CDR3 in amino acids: CASSQHRTGVDYEQYF. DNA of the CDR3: TGCGCCAGCAGCCAACACCGGACAGGGGTCGATTACGAGCAGTACTTC.

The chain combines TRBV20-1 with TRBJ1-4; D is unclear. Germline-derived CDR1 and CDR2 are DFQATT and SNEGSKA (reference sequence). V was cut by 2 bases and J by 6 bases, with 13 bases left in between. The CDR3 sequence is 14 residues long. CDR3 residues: CSARKADGDEKLFF. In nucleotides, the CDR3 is TGCAGTGCTAGAAAGGCTGATGGGGATGAAAAACTGTTTTTT.

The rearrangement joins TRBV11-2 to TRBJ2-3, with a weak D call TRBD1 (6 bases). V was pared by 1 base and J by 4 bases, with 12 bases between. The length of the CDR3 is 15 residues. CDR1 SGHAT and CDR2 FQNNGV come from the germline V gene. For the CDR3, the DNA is TGTGCCAGCAGCTTAGCAGGGGTTGCGCCAGATACGCAGTATTTT. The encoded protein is CASSLAGVAPDTQYF.

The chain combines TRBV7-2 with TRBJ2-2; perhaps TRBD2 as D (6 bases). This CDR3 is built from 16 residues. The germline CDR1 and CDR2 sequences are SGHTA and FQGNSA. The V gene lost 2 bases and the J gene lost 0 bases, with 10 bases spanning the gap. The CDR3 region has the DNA TGTGCCAGCAGCTTACAGGGCGGGACGAACACCGGGGAGCTGTTTTTT. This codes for CASSLQGGTNTGELFF. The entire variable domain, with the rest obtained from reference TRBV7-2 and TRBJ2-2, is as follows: GAGVSQSPSNKVTEKGKDVELRCDPISGHTALYWYRQSLGQGLEFLIYFQGNSAPDKSGLPSDRFSAERTGGSVSTLTIQRTQQEDSAVYLCASSLQGGTNTGELFFGEGSRLTVL.